Given below is one T cell receptor (beta chain) in context. Collection of lesional scalp punch biopsies and peripheral blood was performed in alopecia areata patients. Separation by sorting yielded CD4+ and CD8+ T cells from PBMCs. The CDR3 is 14 residues long. CDR1 SGHTA and CDR2 FQGNSA come from the germline V gene. V was shortened by 5 bases and J by 2 bases, with 12 bases between the two germline ends. The sample originates from a study of CD8+ T cells in alopecia areata. About the research overall: Treated patients were dosed with oral tofacitinib, taking 5 to 10 mg twice daily.

As the sequencing template, cDNA was produced by extracting RNA and reverse transcribing it. The method was immunoSEQ multiplex PCR; TCRdb's version includes in-frame clones alone and lacks a portion of them. The repertoire holds under 300,000 clones, with roughly two thirds as singletons. This rearrangement joins TRBV7-2 to TRBJ1-1; weak D call: TRBD1 (5 bases). Sequencing was performed on CD4+ T cells sorted from blood, taken at week 0. The TCR sequence derives from a human donor with alopecia areata. This chain's CDR3 is CASSPGTANTEAFF. For the CDR3, the DNA is TGTGCCAGCAGCCCAGGGACGGCTAACACTGAAGCTTTCTTT. Based on the CDR3 plus reference TRBV7-2 and TRBJ1-1, the full variable domain is GAGVSQSPSNKVTEKGKDVELRCDPISGHTALYWYRQSLGQGLEFLIYFQGNSAPDKSGLPSDRFSAERTGGSVSTLTIQRTQQEDSAVYLCASSPGTANTEAFFGQGTRLTVV.